This T cell receptor (beta chain) was sequenced during a study of shared clonotypes between healthy human individuals. Per the original methods: As immunoSEQ supplied junction-only sequences (without quality scores), filtering differed. Data came from immunoSEQ multiplex PCR; TCRdb stores just in-frame clones and leaves some out. V, J and clone size are taken as reported in that table, and D and trimming were inferred from the DNA itself. Here the sample spans approximately 2,200,000 clones, approximately 94% being singletons. General study results and limits: Limitation of the genetic and exposure-history diversity represented came from the few donors. Sharing across several donors was seen in 5% to 5.5% of naive CD4 clonotypes. Despite large depth, sorted-subset datasets appeared incompletely sequenced.

Germline CDR1 is SGHRS and CDR2 is YFSETQ. Germline trimming cut 3 bases from V and 0 bases from J; bases unmatched to any gene: 4. This CDR3 is 15 amino acids long. CD45RO-negative cells were positively selected for CCR7, leaving out terminally differentiated effector memory CD45RA+ cells. On this clone: Its antigen is unidentified.

This chain connects TRBV5-1 to TRBJ2-7; 9 nucleotides match TRBD1. The sequencing input was naive CD8+ T cells from PBMCs. This clonotype was obtained from a man aged 18 to 35 in good health. Some clones in this sample may be carry-over from other donors' samples. The CDR3 loop is CASSYGTGISYEQYF. The CDR3, as DNA: TGCGCCAGCAGCTATGGGACAGGGATCTCCTACGAGCAGTACTTC.